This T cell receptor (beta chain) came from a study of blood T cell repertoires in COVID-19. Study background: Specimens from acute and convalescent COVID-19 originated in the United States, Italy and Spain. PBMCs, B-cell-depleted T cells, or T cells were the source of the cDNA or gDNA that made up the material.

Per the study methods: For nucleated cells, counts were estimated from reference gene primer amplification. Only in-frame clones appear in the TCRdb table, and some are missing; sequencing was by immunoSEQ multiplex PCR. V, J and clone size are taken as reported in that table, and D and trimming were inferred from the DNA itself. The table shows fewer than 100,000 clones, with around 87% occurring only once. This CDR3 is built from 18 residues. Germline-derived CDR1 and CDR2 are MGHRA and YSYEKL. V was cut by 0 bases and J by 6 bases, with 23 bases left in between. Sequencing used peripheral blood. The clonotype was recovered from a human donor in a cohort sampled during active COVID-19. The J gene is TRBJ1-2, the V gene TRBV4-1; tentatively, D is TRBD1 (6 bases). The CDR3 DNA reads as TGCGCCAGCAGCCAAGATGGGGGCAGGGTCGTTACGGGAAATGGCTACACCTTC. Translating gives CASSQDGGRVVTGNGYTF.